In this sample, the clone carrying this T cell receptor (beta chain) turned up a few times. This entry is derived from a study of blood T cell repertoires in COVID-19. Study context: From T cells, B-cell-depleted T cells, or PBMCs came the material, which was cDNA or gDNA.

Original processing notes: It was from reference gene primer amplification that nucleated cell counts were estimated. Libraries were prepared by immunoSEQ multiplex PCR; TCRdb keeps only in-frame clonotypes and omits some of them. V and J calls and clone size come straight from that table; D and trimming were deduced from the DNA. The repertoire includes around 100,000 clones, approximately 88% of them detected once, and approximately 12% sits in the top ten. Trimming took 5 bases from V and 6 from J, leaving 13 bases between them. The V gene's germline CDR1 is SQVTM and CDR2 ANQGSEA. The CDR3 covers 12 residues.

The sequencing input was peripheral blood. The TCR sequence derives from a human donor in a cohort sampled during active COVID-19. This chain joins TRBV29-1 and TRBJ1-2, with a possible D match to TRBD1 (5 bases). The CDR3 protein is CSVLQGVDGYTF. The CDR3 bases are TGCAGCGTTCTTCAGGGTGTAGATGGCTACACCTTC.